The subject of this entry is one T cell receptor beta chain. The table lists this clone with a count of one. Its antigen is not yet known. No much larger clone exists at a distance of one base, and base qualities are not known. This record comes from a study of T cell clonotyping in hematopoietic cell transplantation (dated by TCRdb to about 2021). Concerning the study at large: A total of around 140 blood samples were collected in the study from a few dozen consecutive transplant recipients and their related donors. Recruitment of patients was conducted between late 2015 and 2017, and follow-up was continued until September 2020 or death.

The germline V end is reduced by 5 bases and the J end by 5 bases; junction bases left unmatched: 5. CDR1 and CDR2 (SGHTA, FQGNSA) derive from the germline V gene. The CDR3 starts with the cysteine, ends with the phenylalanine, and has 13 residues. Kept here is only the CDR3 DNA, which spans 39 bases and is read in frame from base 1. For TCR beta sequencing, blood samples came from the related transplant donors. Nuclei Lysis Solution was used to extract genomic DNA from fresh or cryopreserved unfractionated peripheral blood mononuclear cells. TCR beta CDR3 regions were amplified from genomic DNA with the immunoSEQ assay, a bias-controlled multiplex PCR using V- and J-specific primers. In a second PCR step, a proprietary barcode and Illumina adapter sequences were attached to the CDR3 amplicons. CDR3 libraries were sequenced on an Illumina MiSeq instrument. Per the source publication's procedure: immunoSEQ Analyzer 3.0 was used for export and quality control, with R Bioconductor and Immunarch used for downstream analyses. Repertoire metrics were calculated using only productive rearrangements within the normalized downsampled data set. In the normalized cohort, a clonotype counted as pathologically expanded if the clonotype was larger than 5 templates. The Inverse Simpson Index served as the measure of repertoire diversity. The non-normalized data set was used for CMV-specificity analyses so that all clonotypes could be captured. The clones in this table, taken by TCRdb from immuneACCESS, are in-frame only. Not every clone is retained; where verified, under half of the shortfall comes from an unresolved V gene, and the cause of the rest is unknown. Clone size and V and J calls were adopted from that table, with D and trimming inferred from the DNA. The sample data list approximately 30,000 clones, and under 97% of these were observed just once. Of the sample, approximately 1.5% falls within the top ten clones.

Results the study describes overall, beyond this receptor: Sample size was limited, and cells were not sorted, so CD4 and CD8 repertoire contributions could not be separated. After transplant, TCR diversity in recipients dropped, and pathologically expanded clonotypes climbed progressively between day 30 and day 180. Inverse Simpson Index values from donors and from recipients before transplant predicted broader TCR repertoire diversity after transplant. Recipient repertoires showed only a small fraction of overlap with donor repertoires, and over 95% appeared de novo at the given depth.

Material for sequencing was peripheral blood mononuclear cells. Recombination linked TRBV7-2 to TRBJ1-2; TRBD1 aligns with 7 central bases. The receptor comes from a man aged 45-65 years in good health. Some clones in this sample may be carry-over from other donors' samples. The CDR3 amino acid sequence is: CASSLGTVYGYTF. At the DNA level, the sequence is TGTGCCAGCAGCCTCGGGACAGTTTATGGCTACACCTTC.